The clone carrying this TCR beta chain has just one count. Its matching antigen is unknown. Germline is not matched at one junction end, which may reflect a read error. 13 Jbeta primers and 60 Vbeta primers were used for the PCR. Produced via immunoSEQ multiplex PCR; TCRdb's table is partial and in-frame only. The sample lists roughly 240,000 clones, about 81% occurring once. The data originate from a study of cytomegalovirus exposure and HLA in healthy donors. Study-level points and caveats: Segments of the TCR beta V type were, in most cases, productive about 87% or about 30% of the time in an earlier analysis.

Sequencing used PBMCs. This receptor was taken from a woman in her thirties or forties in good health and CMV-seropositive.

CDR3 DNA: TGTGCCAGCAGCCCCCGGGAGAGCCGATCGGATTTT. Its translation is CASSPRESRSDF. J is TRBJ2-3 and V is TRBV9, with D possibly TRBD2 on 6 matching bases. Germline V gene lookup returns CDR1 SGDLS and CDR2 YYNGEE. This CDR3 comprises 12 residues.